Listed below are T cell receptor beta chains from one sample, sequenced in a study of blood T cell repertoires in COVID-19. Sequencing used immunoSEQ multiplex PCR; TCRdb keeps in-frame clones, though not all of them. The sample contains 95,000 to 150,000 clones, around 77% of which appear only once. Specimen: peripheral blood. The source of these receptors is a man aged 55 to 69 with active or convalescent COVID-19. Each CDR3 is given with its conserved first and last residue. Each record gives: J gene, V gene, CDR3 protein.

j_gene: TRBJ2-1
v_gene: TRBV6-5
CDR3aa: CASSYSERDDSAEQFF

j_gene: TRBJ2-3
v_gene: TRBV5-1
CDR3aa: CASSWEGQADTQYF

j_gene: TRBJ1-2
v_gene: TRBV28
CDR3aa: CASTIRGGGGYGYTF

j_gene: TRBJ2-1
v_gene: TRBV7-9
CDR3aa: CASSRSGTSATHEQFF

j_gene: TRBJ2-7
v_gene: TRBV25-1
CDR3aa: CASSSREDRGDSYEQYF

j_gene: TRBJ2-3
v_gene: TRBV19
CDR3aa: CASKGALAADTQYF

j_gene: TRBJ2-1
v_gene: TRBV7-2
CDR3aa: CASRKVAGAWDNEQFF

j_gene: TRBJ1-1
v_gene: TRBV6-5
CDR3aa: CASSYSPGMSTEAFF

j_gene: TRBJ2-3
v_gene: TRBV3-1/TRBV3-2
CDR3aa: CASSQMGAPGEDLITDTQYF

j_gene: TRBJ2-5
v_gene: TRBV5-6
CDR3aa: CASSLANSWETQYF

j_gene: TRBJ2-7
v_gene: TRBV10-3
CDR3aa: CAISEGQRQQYF

j_gene: TRBJ2-7
v_gene: TRBV29-1
CDR3aa: CSVERLNTVEQYF

j_gene: TRBJ2-7
v_gene: TRBV11-3
CDR3aa: CASSLFTGSSYEQYF

j_gene: TRBJ1-6
v_gene: TRBV28
CDR3aa: CASSLAGDNSSPLHF

j_gene: TRBJ1-1
v_gene: TRBV7-9
CDR3aa: CASSPLSYTEAFF

j_gene: TRBJ2-1
v_gene: TRBV5-6
CDR3aa: CASSLAAGLYNEQFF

j_gene: TRBJ2-1
v_gene: TRBV9
CDR3aa: CASSVGTSSNVEQFF

j_gene: TRBJ2-1
v_gene: TRBV7-2
CDR3aa: CASSLAGGPYNEQFF

j_gene: TRBJ2-6
v_gene: TRBV18
CDR3aa: CASSPGSAGLGANVLTF

j_gene: TRBJ2-5
v_gene: TRBV13
CDR3aa: CASSIRQGSGYVTQYF

j_gene: TRBJ1-5
v_gene: TRBV6-2/TRBV6-3
CDR3aa: CASSWGGAYSNQPQHF

j_gene: TRBJ2-2
v_gene: TRBV10-3
CDR3aa: CAIGTLAGEAGELFF

j_gene: TRBJ1-2
v_gene: TRBV7-3
CDR3aa: CASSFGGGANVEGYTF

j_gene: TRBJ2-7
v_gene: TRBV7-9
CDR3aa: CASSFPGLAGGPKNEQYF

j_gene: TRBJ2-1
v_gene: TRBV5-4
CDR3aa: CATSAGGLYNEQFF

j_gene: TRBJ2-7
v_gene: TRBV4-3
CDR3aa: CASSQAPVAGGPYEQYF

j_gene: TRBJ2-5
v_gene: TRBV7-8
CDR3aa: CASSFNDRGRETQYF

j_gene: TRBJ1-5
v_gene: TRBV20-1
CDR3aa: CSASGDTPQPQHF

j_gene: TRBJ2-2
v_gene: TRBV4-1
CDR3aa: CASSQGRGIVNGELFF

j_gene: TRBJ2-7
v_gene: TRBV27
CDR3aa: CASSLDRYSYEQYF

j_gene: TRBJ2-7
v_gene: TRBV5-1
CDR3aa: CASSVSGRPSYEQYF

j_gene: TRBJ2-7
v_gene: TRBV7-8
CDR3aa: CASSPRRGGSSYEQYF

j_gene: TRBJ1-1
v_gene: TRBV19
CDR3aa: CASGHPVAFF

j_gene: TRBJ2-7
v_gene: TRBV19
CDR3aa: CASRQTGTGLDEQYF

j_gene: TRBJ2-2
v_gene: TRBV3-1/TRBV3-2
CDR3aa: CASSLGLAGFAGTGELFF

j_gene: TRBJ2-4
v_gene: TRBV11-2
CDR3aa: CASSYTPIAEVAKNIQYF